The clone carrying this TCR beta chain was seen a few times. CDR1 is SNHLY and CDR2 is FYNNEI in the germline V gene. The CDR3 spans 15 residues. The junction had 6 bases not matched to a gene; V was cut back by 5 bases and J by 0 bases. The data were taken from a study of blood T cell repertoires in COVID-19. As handled by the study authors: Nucleated cell number was recorded as an estimate derived from reference gene primer amplification. The data were produced by immunoSEQ multiplex PCR, yet TCRdb's version contains in-frame clones alone and is incomplete. The D gene and trimming were derived from the DNA, and the V and J assignments and clone size from that table. Found here are over 85,000 clones, around 86% of them singletons; the top ten hold around 4%.

Material: peripheral blood. The origin of this receptor is a man aged 55 to 70 with acute or convalescent COVID-19. J is TRBJ2-7 and V is TRBV2, with 8 positions matching TRBD2. CDR3 coding DNA: TGTGCCAGCAGTATTAGCGGGGCTGCCTCCTACGAGCAGTACTTC. Its protein product is CASSISGAASYEQYF.